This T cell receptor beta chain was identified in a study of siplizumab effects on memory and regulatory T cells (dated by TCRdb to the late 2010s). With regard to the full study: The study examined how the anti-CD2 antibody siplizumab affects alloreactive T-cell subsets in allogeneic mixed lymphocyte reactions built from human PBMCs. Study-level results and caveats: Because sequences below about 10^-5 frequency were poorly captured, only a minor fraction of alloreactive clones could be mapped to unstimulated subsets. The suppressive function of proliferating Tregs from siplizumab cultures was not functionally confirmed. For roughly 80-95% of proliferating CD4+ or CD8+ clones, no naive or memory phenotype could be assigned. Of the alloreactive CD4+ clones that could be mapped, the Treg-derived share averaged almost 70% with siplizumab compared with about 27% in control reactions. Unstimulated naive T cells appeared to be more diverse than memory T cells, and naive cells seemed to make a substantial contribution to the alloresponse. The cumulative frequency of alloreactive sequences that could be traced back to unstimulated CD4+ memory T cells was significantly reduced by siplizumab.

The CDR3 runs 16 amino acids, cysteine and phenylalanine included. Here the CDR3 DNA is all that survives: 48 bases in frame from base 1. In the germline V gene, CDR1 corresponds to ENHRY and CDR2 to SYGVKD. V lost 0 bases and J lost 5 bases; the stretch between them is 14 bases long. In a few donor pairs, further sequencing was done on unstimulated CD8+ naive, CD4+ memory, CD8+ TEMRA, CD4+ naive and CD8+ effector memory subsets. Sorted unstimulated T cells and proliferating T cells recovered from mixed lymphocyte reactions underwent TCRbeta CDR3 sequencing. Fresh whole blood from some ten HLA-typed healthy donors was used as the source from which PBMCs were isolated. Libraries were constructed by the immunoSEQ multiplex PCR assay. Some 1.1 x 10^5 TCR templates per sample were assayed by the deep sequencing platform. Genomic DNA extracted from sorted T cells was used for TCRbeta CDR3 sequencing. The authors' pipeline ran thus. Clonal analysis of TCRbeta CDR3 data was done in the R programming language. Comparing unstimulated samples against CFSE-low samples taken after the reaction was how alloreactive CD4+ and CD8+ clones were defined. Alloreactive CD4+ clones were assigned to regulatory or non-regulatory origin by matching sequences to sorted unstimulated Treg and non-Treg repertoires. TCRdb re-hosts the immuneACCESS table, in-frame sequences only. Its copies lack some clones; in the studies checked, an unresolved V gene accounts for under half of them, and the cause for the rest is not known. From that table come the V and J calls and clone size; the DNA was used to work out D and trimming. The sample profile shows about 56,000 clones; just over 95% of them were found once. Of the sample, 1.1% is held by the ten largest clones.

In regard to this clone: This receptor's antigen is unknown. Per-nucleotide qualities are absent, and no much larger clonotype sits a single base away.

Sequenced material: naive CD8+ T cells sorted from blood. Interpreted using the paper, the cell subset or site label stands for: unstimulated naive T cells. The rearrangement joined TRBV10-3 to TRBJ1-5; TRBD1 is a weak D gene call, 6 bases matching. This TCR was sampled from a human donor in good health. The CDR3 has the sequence CAISESYRAGDQPQHF. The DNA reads TGTGCCATCAGTGAGTCCTACAGGGCGGGGGATCAGCCCCAGCATTTT.